This TCR beta chain was found in a study of monozygotic twins with inflammatory bowel disease. TCRdb re-called the 5' RACE reads and shows each CDR3 protein once, DNA omitted. The specimen's table records fewer than 200,000 distinct CDR3 sequences. CDR1 and CDR2 (germline): SGHRS, YFSETQ. The CDR3 covers 12 residues. The sequence was obtained from a human donor with ulcerative colitis or Crohn's disease, or a healthy co-twin of an affected twin (not recorded which). The rearrangement joins TRBV5-1 to TRBJ1-2. Sequenced: blood. CDR3 in amino acids: CASSVGYYGYTF. Looking up the rest from reference TRBV5-1 and TRBJ1-2 gives the full variable domain: KAGVTQTPRYLIKTRGQQVTLSCSPISGHRSVSWYQQTPGQGLQFLFEYFSETQRNKGNFPGRFSGRQFSNSRSEMNVSTLELGDSALYLCASSVGYYGYTFGSGTRLTVV.